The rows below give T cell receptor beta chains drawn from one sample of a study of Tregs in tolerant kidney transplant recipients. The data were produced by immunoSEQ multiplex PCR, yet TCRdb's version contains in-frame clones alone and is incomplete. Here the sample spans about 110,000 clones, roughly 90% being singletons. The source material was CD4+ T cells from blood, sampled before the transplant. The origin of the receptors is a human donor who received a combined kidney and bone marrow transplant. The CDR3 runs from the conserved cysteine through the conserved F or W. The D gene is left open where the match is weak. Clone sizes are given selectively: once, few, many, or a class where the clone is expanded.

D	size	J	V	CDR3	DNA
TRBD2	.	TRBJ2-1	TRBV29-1	CSGDGGRAAYNEQFF	TGCAGCGGGGATGGCGGGAGGGCCGCCTACAATGAGCAGTTCTTC
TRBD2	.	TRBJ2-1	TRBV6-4	CASSAGGLATNEQFF	TGTGCCAGCAGTGCGGGGGGACTAGCGACCAATGAGCAGTTCTTC
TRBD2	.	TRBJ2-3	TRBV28	CASSPSSGRGTDTQYF	TGTGCCAGCAGTCCCTCTAGCGGGAGGGGCACAGATACGCAGTATTTT
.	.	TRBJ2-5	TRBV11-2	CASSLVGGIQETQYF	TGTGCCAGCAGCTTAGTCGGGGGTATCCAAGAGACCCAGTACTTC
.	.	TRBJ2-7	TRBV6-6	CASSQGPYEQYF	TGTGCCAGCAGCCAGGGTCCCTACGAGCAGTACTTC
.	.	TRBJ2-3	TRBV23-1	CASSQQEGSTDTQYF	TGCGCCAGCAGTCAACAGGAGGGTAGCACAGATACGCAGTATTTT
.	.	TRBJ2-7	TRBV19	CASSISANSYEQYF	TGTGCCAGTAGTATTTCAGCGAACTCCTACGAGCAGTACTTC
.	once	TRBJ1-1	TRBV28	CASSLGGVMNTEAFF	TGTGCCAGCAGTCTCGGGGGTGTTATGAACACTGAAGCTTTCTTT
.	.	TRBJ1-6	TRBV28	CASSIPRGGAGSPLHF	TGTGCCAGCAGTATACCGAGGGGGGGGGCCGGTTCACCCCTCCACTTT
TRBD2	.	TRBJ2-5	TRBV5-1	CASSGLAGAVGQETQYF	TGCGCCAGCAGCGGACTAGCGGGAGCCGTAGGGCAAGAGACCCAGTACTTC
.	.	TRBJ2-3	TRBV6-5	CASGGFSSTDTQYF	TGTGCCAGCGGGGGGTTCTCTAGCACAGATACGCAGTATTTT
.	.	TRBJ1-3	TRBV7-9	CASSPRGGHTIYF	TGTGCCAGCAGCCCCCGGGGGGGACACACCATATATTTT
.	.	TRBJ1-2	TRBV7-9	CASSLPGQPSNYGYTF	TGTGCCAGCAGCTTACCCGGACAGCCCTCTAACTATGGCTACACCTTC
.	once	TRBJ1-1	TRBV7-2	CASSFLATEAFF	TGTGCCAGCAGCTTCTTGGCCACTGAAGCTTTCTTT
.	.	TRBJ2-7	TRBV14	CASSQDGGALHEQYF	TGTGCCAGCAGCCAAGATGGGGGGGCGTTGCACGAGCAGTACTTC
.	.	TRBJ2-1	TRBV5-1	CASRMGAQNEQFF	TGCGCCAGCAGGATGGGGGCGCAGAATGAGCAGTTCTTC
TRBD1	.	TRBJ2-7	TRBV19	CASRTATGSSYEQYF	TGTGCCAGTAGAACCGCGACAGGGAGTTCTTACGAGCAGTACTTC
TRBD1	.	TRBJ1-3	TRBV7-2	CASSLAGTGVGNTIYF	TGTGCCAGCAGCTTAGCCGGGACAGGGGTTGGAAACACCATATATTTT
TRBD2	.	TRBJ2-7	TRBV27	CASSFQRGGYEQYF	TGTGCCAGCAGTTTCCAGCGGGGTGGTTACGAGCAGTACTTC
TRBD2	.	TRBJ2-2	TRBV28	CASKRPGGSGELFF	TGTGCCAGCAAACGCCCGGGGGGGTCCGGGGAGCTGTTTTTT
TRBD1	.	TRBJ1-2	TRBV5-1	CASSLATGQLGSAF	TGCGCCAGCAGCTTGGCCACGGGACAGCTTGGGTCGGCCTTC
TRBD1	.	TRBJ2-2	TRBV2	CASTSAGGRGELFF	TGTGCCAGCACGTCAGCAGGGGGCCGCGGGGAGCTGTTTTTT
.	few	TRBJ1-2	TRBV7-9	CASSSWEYHGYTF	TGTGCCAGCAGCTCTTGGGAGTACCATGGCTACACCTTC